This T cell receptor (beta chain) was recorded in a study of T cells in Graves' hyperthyroidism and ophthalmopathy. Study-level results: The majority of expanded thyroid clonotypes above 0.001 also appeared in blood.

TCR beta CDR3 sequences were amplified from RNA transcripts. The HTBI set primed first-round TCR CDR3 RT-PCR. MiXCR was run by TCRdb on the multiplex PCR reads, yielding one entry per CDR3 protein. The sample holds around 490,000 distinct CDR3 sequences; around 20% are singletons and the top ten take about half. This clonotype was counted only a few times. Its target is not known. The J segment lost 0 bases and the V segment lost 5 bases, leaving 10 bases of the junction unmatched. Per the germline V gene, CDR1 is MNHNS and CDR2 is SASEGT. The CDR3 runs 16 residues. Sequenced sample: blood. This sequence originates from a man aged 35-49 years with Graves' ophthalmopathy. V gene TRBV6-1 combines with J gene TRBJ2-7; TRBD1 matches at 7 bases. The CDR3 coding sequence is TGTGCCAGCAGTTCACGGACAGGAAGATTCTCCTACGAGCAGTACTTC. It is translated as CASSSRTGRFSYEQYF.